Sequencing of this T cell receptor (beta chain) was carried out in a study of CD8+CD57+ T cells in acquired aplastic anemia. The wider study: The DNA of sorted CD4+ and CD8+ cells averaged roughly 3.2 ug. CD4+ cell libraries from healthy donors averaged roughly 10 million reads. The study, taken as a whole, reports: Statistical testing detected no significant gap in CD8+ Simpson's diversity between patients and controls.

This clonotype was observed at least ten times. Its antigen is currently unknown. Genomic DNA acted as the template from which TCR beta VDJ combination and CDR3 sequence profiling were carried out. TCRdb re-called the reads through MiXCR, storing one row per CDR3 protein. The repertoire holds fewer than 200,000 distinct CDR3 sequences, with 50% to 75% as singletons. Germline V CDR1 and CDR2: ENHRY, SYGVKD. The V gene end was trimmed by 3 bases and the J gene end by 3 bases; junction bases not matched to a gene: 5. The CDR3 has 14 amino acids. This clonotype was obtained from a human donor in good health. The rearrangement links TRBV10-3 to TRBJ2-7; 7 positions agree with TRBD1. The sequenced material came from sorted CD4+, CD8+, or CD8+CD57+ T cells (not recorded which) from PBMCs. CDR3 nucleotides: TGTGCCATCAGTGATTCGGGACAGCACTACGAGCAGTACTTC. Protein product: CAISDSGQHYEQYF.